A selection of T cell receptor beta chains follows, all from one sample in a study of cytomegalovirus exposure and HLA in healthy donors. TCRdb's copy holds only in-frame clones and misses some; the assay was immunoSEQ multiplex PCR. This table holds over 150,000 clones, roughly 83% found once. Sequencing input: PBMCs. The receptors originated from a man in his thirties or forties in good health and CMV-seropositive. Both conserved end residues are part of each CDR3. The order of the fields is CDR3 DNA, CDR3 protein, D gene, clone size, J gene, V gene. A D gene is named only where the DNA matches it firmly. Not every row has a clone size; where given, it reads once, few, many or a size class.

CDR3 DNA: TGTGCCAGCACACAAGGGGGCTACGAGGCCAACGTCCTGACTTTC
CDR3 protein: CASTQGGYEANVLTF
D gene: TRBD1
clone size: .
J gene: TRBJ2-6
V gene: TRBV9

CDR3 DNA: TGTGCCAGTACCTTGGGACAGCGCATGAACACTGAAGCTTTCTTT
CDR3 protein: CASTLGQRMNTEAFF
D gene: TRBD1
clone size: .
J gene: TRBJ1-1
V gene: TRBV19

CDR3 DNA: TGTGCCAGTAGCCTACAGCAAATGAACACTGAAGCTTTCTTT
CDR3 protein: CASSLQQMNTEAFF
D gene: .
clone size: .
J gene: TRBJ1-1
V gene: TRBV19

CDR3 DNA: TGCGCCAGCAGTGCAGGGGGCGCCGAGCAGTACTTC
CDR3 protein: CASSAGGAEQYF
D gene: TRBD1
clone size: .
J gene: TRBJ2-7
V gene: TRBV10-1

CDR3 DNA: TGTGCCAGCAGCCAAGTCCTGGGAGTCTATGGCTACACCTTC
CDR3 protein: CASSQVLGVYGYTF
D gene: .
clone size: .
J gene: TRBJ1-2
V gene: TRBV14

CDR3 DNA: TGTGCCAGCAGTGCCTCGGTGGGGGGGTTGGGCTATGGCTACACCTTC
CDR3 protein: CASSASVGGLGYGYTF
D gene: .
clone size: once
J gene: TRBJ1-2
V gene: TRBV25-1

CDR3 DNA: TGTGCCAGCAGCTCCGCAACGGCCGGGACAGGGAATGGCTACACCTTC
CDR3 protein: CASSSATAGTGNGYTF
D gene: TRBD1
clone size: .
J gene: TRBJ1-2
V gene: TRBV13

CDR3 DNA: TGTGCCAGCATGCACAAGATAACGATTGGCTACACCTTC
CDR3 protein: CASMHKITIGYTF
D gene: .
clone size: .
J gene: TRBJ1-2
V gene: TRBV28

CDR3 DNA: TGTGCCAGTAGTGCCAGACAGGGTTACAATCAGCCCCAGCATTTT
CDR3 protein: CASSARQGYNQPQHF
D gene: TRBD1
clone size: .
J gene: TRBJ1-5
V gene: TRBV19

CDR3 DNA: TGTGCCAGCAGCGTAGAACAGGGCCCCACCTACGAGCAGTACTTC
CDR3 protein: CASSVEQGPTYEQYF
D gene: .
clone size: .
J gene: TRBJ2-7
V gene: TRBV9

CDR3 DNA: TGTGCCAGCAGCTTAGCCCGGCAGGGCCAAGAGACCCAGTACTTC
CDR3 protein: CASSLARQGQETQYF
D gene: .
clone size: .
J gene: TRBJ2-5
V gene: TRBV7-2

CDR3 DNA: TGTGCCAGCAGCGCAACAGGGGACAATCAGCCCCAGCATTTT
CDR3 protein: CASSATGDNQPQHF
D gene: TRBD1
clone size: .
J gene: TRBJ1-5
V gene: TRBV9

CDR3 DNA: TGTGCCAGCATTGGGGGGAGTGGAAGTGAAAAACTGTTTTTT
CDR3 protein: CASIGGSGSEKLFF
D gene: .
clone size: once
J gene: TRBJ1-4
V gene: TRBV28

CDR3 DNA: TGCGCCAGCAGCCAAATGACAGGGGGCATCACAGATACGCAGTATTTT
CDR3 protein: CASSQMTGGITDTQYF
D gene: TRBD1
clone size: .
J gene: TRBJ2-3
V gene: TRBV4-1

CDR3 DNA: TGTGCCAGCAGTTTGGAAGGAACTAGCGGGAGGATATATGAGCAGTTCTTC
CDR3 protein: CASSLEGTSGRIYEQFF
D gene: TRBD2
clone size: .
J gene: TRBJ2-1
V gene: TRBV27

CDR3 DNA: TGCGCCAGCAGCCCGGACCCCGGGGGCCAAGAGACCCAGTACTTC
CDR3 protein: CASSPDPGGQETQYF
D gene: .
clone size: .
J gene: TRBJ2-5
V gene: TRBV5-1

CDR3 DNA: TGTGCCAGCAGCCTCCCGGCAACTAATGAAAAACTGTTTTTT
CDR3 protein: CASSLPATNEKLFF
D gene: .
clone size: once
J gene: TRBJ1-4
V gene: TRBV28

CDR3 DNA: TGCGCCAGCAGCTTGGCCGACTCAGCGCGAAATGAGCAGTTCTTC
CDR3 protein: CASSLADSARNEQFF
D gene: .
clone size: once
J gene: TRBJ2-1
V gene: TRBV5-1

CDR3 DNA: TGCGCCAGCAGCCGCAGCGGGGGCTCCTACAATGAGCAGTTCTTC
CDR3 protein: CASSRSGGSYNEQFF
D gene: TRBD2
clone size: .
J gene: TRBJ2-1
V gene: TRBV4-3

CDR3 DNA: TGTGCCAGCAGTTTAGTCGGTGGCAGGGTCGGCTCCTACGAGCAGTACTTC
CDR3 protein: CASSLVGGRVGSYEQYF
D gene: .
clone size: .
J gene: TRBJ2-7
V gene: TRBV27

CDR3 DNA: TGTGCCAGGAGACAGACGACATCCTACGAGCAGTACTTC
CDR3 protein: CARRQTTSYEQYF
D gene: .
clone size: .
J gene: TRBJ2-7
V gene: TRBV2

CDR3 DNA: TGTGCCAGCAGTTTAAGGCCGCTAGAGAAGAACACTGAAGCTTTCTTT
CDR3 protein: CASSLRPLEKNTEAFF
D gene: .
clone size: .
J gene: TRBJ1-1
V gene: TRBV7-9

CDR3 DNA: TGTGCCAGCAGCCCCGGGGGGTTGGTCACTGAAGCTTTCTTT
CDR3 protein: CASSPGGLVTEAFF
D gene: .
clone size: .
J gene: TRBJ1-1
V gene: TRBV9

CDR3 DNA: TGCGCCAGCAGCCAAGGGGGGAGGGATGAAGCTTTCTTT
CDR3 protein: CASSQGGRDEAFF
D gene: .
clone size: .
J gene: TRBJ1-1
V gene: TRBV4-1

CDR3 DNA: TGTGCCAGCGCCTTCGTGAGGGTCCACGAGCAGTACTTC
CDR3 protein: CASAFVRVHEQYF
D gene: .
clone size: .
J gene: TRBJ2-7
V gene: TRBV2

CDR3 DNA: TGCAGCGTTGCGACAGGCCAGGAGCCCCAGCATTTT
CDR3 protein: CSVATGQEPQHF
D gene: .
clone size: .
J gene: TRBJ1-5
V gene: TRBV29-1

CDR3 DNA: TGTGCCACCCGTGGGGGCCCAGAGCAGTACTTC
CDR3 protein: CATRGGPEQYF
D gene: .
clone size: .
J gene: TRBJ2-7
V gene: TRBV6-5

CDR3 DNA: TGCGCCAGCAGCTTGTCCGGGAGCGGCTATGGCTACACCTTC
CDR3 protein: CASSLSGSGYGYTF
D gene: .
clone size: .
J gene: TRBJ1-2
V gene: TRBV5-1

CDR3 DNA: TGTGCCAGCTCTCTTACTAGCGGGAGTTCCTACGAGCAGTACTTC
CDR3 protein: CASSLTSGSSYEQYF
D gene: TRBD2
clone size: .
J gene: TRBJ2-7
V gene: TRBV18

CDR3 DNA: TGCGCCAGAGGACAGGGGAGGCGGCGATATAATTCACCCCTCCACTTT
CDR3 protein: CARGQGRRRYNSPLHF
D gene: TRBD1
clone size: .
J gene: TRBJ1-6
V gene: TRBV10-1

CDR3 DNA: TGTGCCAGCAGAGGGAGCGGGAATGAGCAGTTCTTC
CDR3 protein: CASRGSGNEQFF
D gene: .
clone size: .
J gene: TRBJ2-1
V gene: TRBV2

CDR3 DNA: TGTGCCTGGAGTAGAGAGGGTGAAAAACTGTTTTTT
CDR3 protein: CAWSREGEKLFF
D gene: .
clone size: .
J gene: TRBJ1-4
V gene: TRBV30

CDR3 DNA: TGTGCCAGCAGGCCGCAGGGGGTGGAGACCCAGTACTTC
CDR3 protein: CASRPQGVETQYF
D gene: TRBD1
clone size: .
J gene: TRBJ2-5
V gene: TRBV2

CDR3 DNA: TGTGCCAGCAGTTTATCGACAGGGGGGAGTACTGAAGCTTTCTTT
CDR3 protein: CASSLSTGGSTEAFF
D gene: TRBD1
clone size: .
J gene: TRBJ1-1
V gene: TRBV27

CDR3 DNA: TGTGCCAGCAGCGGGTTCGGGCTAGCGGGAGACGAGCAGTACTTC
CDR3 protein: CASSGFGLAGDEQYF
D gene: TRBD2
clone size: .
J gene: TRBJ2-7
V gene: TRBV5-5

CDR3 DNA: TGCGCCAGCAGCTTACAAACAGGGGAGGTGGCTGAAGCTTTCTTT
CDR3 protein: CASSLQTGEVAEAFF
D gene: TRBD1
clone size: .
J gene: TRBJ1-1
V gene: TRBV5-1

CDR3 DNA: TGTGCCAGCAGTTGGGGGGGCAATCAGCCCCAGCATTTT
CDR3 protein: CASSWGGNQPQHF
D gene: .
clone size: .
J gene: TRBJ1-5
V gene: TRBV27

CDR3 DNA: TGTGCCTGGAGGACTAGCGGGAATGGTGTGCAGTTCTTC
CDR3 protein: CAWRTSGNGVQFF
D gene: TRBD2
clone size: .
J gene: TRBJ2-1
V gene: TRBV30

CDR3 DNA: TGTGCCAGCAGTCCGGGACAGGGGAACACCGGGGAGCTGTTTTTT
CDR3 protein: CASSPGQGNTGELFF
D gene: TRBD1
clone size: .
J gene: TRBJ2-2
V gene: TRBV2

CDR3 DNA: TGTGCCAGCAGCCCCGCCCGGGACAGGGACACCGGGGAGCTGTTTTTT
CDR3 protein: CASSPARDRDTGELFF
D gene: TRBD1
clone size: .
J gene: TRBJ2-2
V gene: TRBV11-3

CDR3 DNA: TGTGCCAGCAGCCACCGGGGACAGGGTTATGGCTACACCTTC
CDR3 protein: CASSHRGQGYGYTF
D gene: TRBD1
clone size: .
J gene: TRBJ1-2
V gene: TRBV6-5

CDR3 DNA: TGCGCCAGCAGCACTGGGGCTCTTGCAACTAATGAAAAACTGTTTTTT
CDR3 protein: CASSTGALATNEKLFF
D gene: .
clone size: few
J gene: TRBJ1-4
V gene: TRBV5-1

CDR3 DNA: TGTGCCGGCCGACAGGGGAGCTCCTACGAGCAGTACTTC
CDR3 protein: CAGRQGSSYEQYF
D gene: TRBD1
clone size: .
J gene: TRBJ2-7
V gene: TRBV10-3

CDR3 DNA: TGTGCCAGCAGTTCCTCACACGTGAATGAGCAGTTCTTC
CDR3 protein: CASSSSHVNEQFF
D gene: .
clone size: .
J gene: TRBJ2-1
V gene: TRBV27

CDR3 DNA: TGTGCCAGCAGTGTACTAGCGGGAGTGGGTGAGCAGTTCTTC
CDR3 protein: CASSVLAGVGEQFF
D gene: TRBD2
clone size: .
J gene: TRBJ2-1
V gene: TRBV25-1

CDR3 DNA: TGTGCCACTACAGGGACCCCATCAACTAATGAAAAACTGTTTTTT
CDR3 protein: CATTGTPSTNEKLFF
D gene: .
clone size: .
J gene: TRBJ1-4
V gene: TRBV19

CDR3 DNA: TGTGCCAGCAGTTTCGGGACAGGGCCCTACGAGCAGTACTTC
CDR3 protein: CASSFGTGPYEQYF
D gene: TRBD1
clone size: .
J gene: TRBJ2-7
V gene: TRBV27

CDR3 DNA: TGCAGCGTTGGGGGTCCCGGGACAGGGGCGGGCAATCAGCCCCAGCATTTT
CDR3 protein: CSVGGPGTGAGNQPQHF
D gene: TRBD1
clone size: .
J gene: TRBJ1-5
V gene: TRBV29-1

CDR3 DNA: TGTGCCAGCAGCTGGGGGGGGATCCAAGATACGCAGTATTTT
CDR3 protein: CASSWGGIQDTQYF
D gene: TRBD2
clone size: .
J gene: TRBJ2-3
V gene: TRBV5-6

CDR3 DNA: TGTGCCTGGAGCCTAGAGGGTGAGCAGTACTTC
CDR3 protein: CAWSLEGEQYF
D gene: .
clone size: once
J gene: TRBJ2-7
V gene: TRBV30

CDR3 DNA: TGCGCCAGCAGCCAGGGACAGGGGGTAATCTCTGGAAACACCATATATTTT
CDR3 protein: CASSQGQGVISGNTIYF
D gene: TRBD1
clone size: .
J gene: TRBJ1-3
V gene: TRBV4-3

CDR3 DNA: TGTGCCAGCAGCGTAAGTAGGACTAGCGGGCCAAGCTCCTACAATGAGCAGTTCTTC
CDR3 protein: CASSVSRTSGPSSYNEQFF
D gene: TRBD2
clone size: .
J gene: TRBJ2-1
V gene: TRBV9

CDR3 DNA: TGTGCCAGCAGCTGGACAGGAGGTAATCAGCCCCAGCATTTT
CDR3 protein: CASSWTGGNQPQHF
D gene: TRBD1
clone size: few
J gene: TRBJ1-5
V gene: TRBV7-9

CDR3 DNA: TGTGCCAGCAGTTCCAACGTCGGGGGGCTAGGCACTGAAGCTTTCTTT
CDR3 protein: CASSSNVGGLGTEAFF
D gene: .
clone size: few
J gene: TRBJ1-1
V gene: TRBV27

CDR3 DNA: TGTGCCAGCAGCGTAGACAAGGGGTATGAGCAGTTCTTC
CDR3 protein: CASSVDKGYEQFF
D gene: .
clone size: .
J gene: TRBJ2-1
V gene: TRBV9